These 28 T cell receptor beta chains were sequenced from one sample in a study of cytomegalovirus exposure and HLA in healthy donors. Use of 60 Vbeta and 13 Jbeta primers characterized the PCR. Assay used: immunoSEQ multiplex PCR; TCRdb lists only in-frame clones, some missing. The table lists approximately 100,000 clones. Sequencing was carried out using PBMCs. All receptors derive from a man between 45 and 60 years old in good health and CMV-seronegative.

The chain couples TRBV19 to TRBJ1-2; D possibly corresponds to TRBD1 (5 bases). Trimming left V 3 bases short and J 6 bases short, with 11 bases between. This CDR3 is built from 13 residues. CDR1 is LNHDA, CDR2 SQIVND, per germline (reference sequence). CDR3 sequence (DNA): TGTGCCAGTAGTATGAAGGGGCACCATGGCTACACCTTC. This translates into CASSMKGHHGYTF.

The V call is TRBV19, the J call TRBJ1-5; 12 bases are a match to TRBD1. CDR3 length: 16 amino acids. Germline V lookup: CDR1 LNHDA, CDR2 SQIVND (reference sequence). V lost 6 bases and J lost 5; bases outside the gene matches: 8. CDR3 DNA: TGTGCCAGTAGAAGCCGGGACAGGGGGCCCTATCAGCCCCAGCATTTT. Protein sequence: CASRSRDRGPYQPQHF.

The chain carries TRBV6-1 and TRBJ2-4; 10 bases match TRBD1. In germline, CDR1 is MNHNS, CDR2 SASEGT. This CDR3 is built from 13 residues. Trimming took 7 bases from V and 8 from J; bases not matched to a gene: 5. CDR3 coding DNA: TGTGCCAGCACCCCGGGACAGGGGTACATTCAGTACTTC. It specifies CASTPGQGYIQYF.

The chain couples TRBV5-1 to TRBJ2-1; 9 bases are shared with TRBD2. Trimming at V came to 4 bases and at J to 4 bases, leaving 6 bases not matched to a gene. The CDR3 is 15 residues long. CDR1 and CDR2 from the germline V gene are SGHRS and YFSETQ. The DNA of the CDR3 is TGCGCCAGCAGCCAGCGGGAGGTTTCATACAATGAGCAGTTCTTC. Translated: CASSQREVSYNEQFF.

This chain uses TRBV30 with TRBJ1-3; no definite D call. The length of the CDR3 is 14 residues. The V gene lost 0 bases and the J gene lost 0 bases, with 6 bases spanning the gap. The germline V gene encodes CDR1 GTSNPN and CDR2 SVGIG (reference sequence). For the CDR3, the DNA is TGTGCCTGGAGTGTAGGGAGCTCTGGAAACACCATATATTTT. It yields the protein CAWSVGSSGNTIYF.

The chain uses TRBV19 and TRBJ1-5; D possibly corresponds to TRBD1 (6 bases). The CDR3 runs to 15 residues. V lost 5 bases, J lost 0 bases, and 11 bases lay in between. CDR1 LNHDA and CDR2 SQIVND come from the germline V gene (reference sequence). CDR3 amino acids: CASSLGHHSNQPQHF. CDR3 DNA sequence: TGTGCCAGTAGTTTGGGACACCATAGCAATCAGCCCCAGCATTTT.

This chain connects TRBV7-2 to TRBJ2-3, with 10 bases matching TRBD2. Germline lookup yields CDR1 SGHTA and CDR2 FQGNSA. The ends lost 1 base at V and 2 bases at J; junction bases unmatched: 6. The CDR3 runs 17 residues. The CDR3 DNA reads as TGTGCCAGCAGCTTAGTAAGGAGCGGGGGGGCCACAGATACGCAGTATTTT. The encoded protein is CASSLVRSGGATDTQYF.

The chain carries TRBV5-5 and TRBJ2-7; 7 bases are shared with TRBD1. The CDR3 has 14 amino acids. Germline loops: CDR1 SGHKS, CDR2 YYEKEE (reference sequence). Trimming cost V 4 bases and J 5 bases; bases outside gene matches: 9. Here the CDR3 DNA reads TGTGCCAGCAGCGCCGACAGGGAGATGGACGAGCAGTACTTC. This codes for CASSADREMDEQYF.

V gene TRBV5-1 combines with J gene TRBJ1-2, with 7 bases lining up with TRBD1. The CDR3 is made up of 13 amino acids. V lost 4 bases and J lost 6; bases outside the gene matches: 6. Germline CDR1 is SGHRS and CDR2 is YFSETQ. The DNA of the CDR3 is TGCGCCAGCAGCCGTACGGGACAGAATGGCTACACCTTC. It encodes CASSRTGQNGYTF. Variable domain in full (rest from reference TRBV5-1 and TRBJ1-2): KAGVTQTPRYLIKTRGQQVTLSCSPISGHRSVSWYQQTPGQGLQFLFEYFSETQRNKGNFPGRFSGRQFSNSRSEMNVSTLELGDSALYLCASSRTGQNGYTFGSGTRLTVV.

The CDR3 here is CASSSTGLNEKLFF. CDR3 nucleotide sequence: TGTGCCAGCAGTTCGACAGGGCTAAATGAAAAACTGTTTTTT. The chain carries TRBV28 and TRBJ1-4; TRBD1 matches 7 bases. Germline V lookup: CDR1 MDHEN, CDR2 SYDVKM. The CDR3 has 14 residues. J was trimmed by 5 bases and V by 4 bases; bases with no gene match: 4.

This chain links TRBV29-1 with TRBJ1-1; 12 bases fit TRBD1. The CDR3 runs to 13 residues. Per germline, CDR1 SQVTM and CDR2 ANQGSEA. Losses at the gene ends were 6 bases for V and 4 bases for J; bases not matched to a gene: 3. The CDR3 sequence is CSVGQGAGTEAFF. CDR3 DNA sequence: TGCAGCGTGGGACAGGGGGCAGGCACTGAAGCTTTCTTT.

The chain has TRBV6-5 and TRBJ1-2; D is perhaps TRBD1 (6 bases). V was clipped by 6 bases and J by 3 bases, with 8 bases between them. The CDR3 totals 12 residues. The germline V gene encodes CDR1 MNHEY and CDR2 SVGAGI. This CDR3 is CASRQGDYGYTF. The CDR3 DNA reads as TGTGCCAGCAGACAGGGCGACTATGGCTACACCTTC.

The chain is built from TRBV5-6 and TRBJ2-5, with a tentative D call TRBD1 (5 bases). The CDR3 spans 13 residues. V lost 6 bases and J lost 1, with 10 bases in between. Per the germline V gene, CDR1 is SGHDT and CDR2 is YYEEEE. CDR3 nucleotides: TGTGCCAGCAATTTGGGGCCCCAAGAGACCCAGTACTTC. Its protein product is CASNLGPQETQYF. The entire variable domain, with the rest obtained from reference TRBV5-6 and TRBJ2-5, is as follows: DAGVTQSPTHLIKTRGQQVTLRCSPKSGHDTVSWYQQALGQGPQFIFQYYEEEERQRGNFPDRFSGHQFPNYSSELNVNALLLGDSALYLCASNLGPQETQYFGPGTRLLVL.

This rearrangement joins TRBV4-3 to TRBJ1-4, with a weak D call TRBD1 (6 bases). Trimming removed 0 bases at V and 7 bases at J, with 18 bases between. Germline V gives CDR1 LGHNA, CDR2 YSLEER. This CDR3 comprises 17 residues. CDR3 sequence (DNA): TGCGCCAGCAGCCAAGATGGGCGGGGGCTTTTCGTTGAAAAACTGTTTTTT. As protein: CASSQDGRGLFVEKLFF.

The chain employs TRBV5-6 and TRBJ1-1; 9 bases line up with TRBD1. The germline V gene has CDR1 SGHDT and CDR2 YYEEEE. CDR3 length: 15 residues. J lost 0 bases, V lost 4 bases, and 4 bases had no gene match. The CDR3 sequence is CASSRTGVMNTEAFF. DNA of the CDR3: TGTGCCAGCAGCCGGACAGGGGTGATGAACACTGAAGCTTTCTTT.

V gene TRBV6-5 combines with J gene TRBJ2-1; D is perhaps TRBD2 (6 bases). The CDR3 sequence is 15 residues long. V lost 4 bases to trimming and J lost 2 bases, with 12 bases between them. Germline V CDR1 and CDR2: MNHEY, SVGAGI. CDR3: CASSSSGGTYNEQFF. DNA for the CDR3: TGTGCCAGCAGTTCCTCTGGGGGGACCTACAATGAGCAGTTCTTC.

This chain links TRBV15 with TRBJ2-2; the match to TRBD1 covers 11 bases. Trimming took 6 bases from V and 7 from J; bases not matched to a gene: 10. The CDR3 consists of 16 residues. Looked up from germline, CDR1 is LNHNV and CDR2 is YYDKDF (reference sequence). The DNA of the CDR3 is TGTGCCACCAGTACCGGGACAGGGGGGAGGGACGGGGAGCTGTTTTTT. Translation: CATSTGTGGRDGELFF.

J is TRBJ1-2 and V is TRBV30; 7 bases match TRBD1. This CDR3 is 15 amino acids long. V gave up 2 bases and J gave up 3 bases; unmatched junction bases: 9. Per germline, CDR1 GTSNPN and CDR2 SVGIG (reference sequence). Here the CDR3 reads CAWSRLGGGHYGYTF. CDR3 DNA: TGTGCCTGGAGTCGTTTAGGAGGGGGCCACTATGGCTACACCTTC.

The rearrangement joins TRBV19 to TRBJ1-2; a possible D gene is TRBD1 (6 bases). CDR1 LNHDA and CDR2 SQIVND come from the germline V gene (reference sequence). With 3 bases removed from V and 4 bases from J, the gap between germline ends came to 18 bases. The CDR3 is 16 residues long. The CDR3 region is CASSMDSNYPTYGYTF. In DNA, the CDR3 is TGTGCCAGTAGTATGGACAGCAACTACCCAACCTATGGCTACACCTTC.

This rearrangement joins TRBV4-3 to TRBJ1-1, with D perhaps TRBD1 (5 bases). The germline CDR1 and CDR2 sequences are LGHNA and YSLEER. Trimming cost V 1 base and J 3 bases, with 15 bases left between them. CDR3 length equals 16 residues. CDR3 sequence reads: CASSQGSGISYTEAFF. The CDR3 DNA is TGCGCCAGCAGCCAAGGGTCAGGGATATCGTACACTGAAGCTTTCTTT.

The chain combines TRBV2 with TRBJ1-1; D not resolved. The ends were cut back, 6 bases at V and 4 bases at J, with 15 bases in the middle. The CDR3 is made up of 14 amino acids. Germline V gene sequence: CDR1 SNHLY, CDR2 FYNNEI. The CDR3, as DNA: TGTGCCAGCAGAAAATCCGGGTTCCCCACTGAAGCTTTCTTT. Encoded protein: CASRKSGFPTEAFF.

The rearrangement links TRBV7-8 to TRBJ2-7; a weak D match, TRBD1 (5 bases). V dropped 1 base and J dropped 2 bases, with 9 bases sitting between them. The CDR3 totals 14 residues. The germline gives CDR1 SGHVS, CDR2 FQNEAQ. CDR3 sequence: CASSLETATYEQYF. The DNA of the CDR3 is TGTGCCAGCAGCTTAGAGACAGCCACCTACGAGCAGTACTTC.

The chain links TRBV11-3 to TRBJ2-7; possibly TRBD1 for D (5 bases). Germline CDR1 is SGHNT and CDR2 is YENEEA. This CDR3 contains 13 residues. With 5 bases removed from V and 3 bases from J, the gap between germline ends came to 11 bases. The CDR3 protein is CASSNQQVYEQYF. CDR3 DNA sequence: TGTGCCAGCAGCAACCAACAGGTCTACGAGCAGTACTTC.

This chain uses TRBV6-5 with TRBJ1-2; TRBD1 agrees at 8 bases. The CDR3 is made up of 14 amino acids. Trimming removed 5 bases from V and 5 bases from J; junction bases left unmatched: 7. Germline V lookup: CDR1 MNHEY, CDR2 SVGAGI. This chain's CDR3 is CASSPPGGRYGYTF. CDR3 DNA: TGTGCCAGCAGTCCCCCAGGGGGCAGGTATGGCTACACCTTC.

The chain couples TRBV2 to TRBJ2-7; TRBD1 matches 10 bases. The CDR3 runs to 13 residues. Looked up from germline, CDR1 is SNHLY and CDR2 is FYNNEI. Germline trimming cut 4 bases from V and 8 bases from J; bases unmatched to any gene: 5. The CDR3 nucleotides read TGTGCCAGCAGTGGAGAGACAGGGGGCAAGCAGTACTTC. Protein sequence: CASSGETGGKQYF.

The chain is built from TRBV19 and TRBJ2-7, with 8 bases identical to TRBD2. The trim removed 6 bases at V and 2 bases at J, leaving 3 bases unmatched. From germline, CDR1 is LNHDA and CDR2 SQIVND (reference sequence). This CDR3 has 13 residues. CDR3 sequence: CASRRGVAYEQYF. DNA for the CDR3: TGTGCCAGTAGGCGGGGGGTAGCCTACGAGCAGTACTTC.

J is TRBJ2-1 and V is TRBV4-3; D may be TRBD2 (6 bases). The ends were cut back, 4 bases at V and 5 bases at J, with 9 bases in the middle. This CDR3 has 13 residues. The V gene's germline CDR1 is LGHNA and CDR2 YSLEER. CDR3 sequence: CASSLLADNEQFF. DNA of the CDR3: TGCGCCAGCAGCCTATTAGCGGACAATGAGCAGTTCTTC.

The chain recombines TRBV6-5 with TRBJ2-5, with D perhaps TRBD2 (6 bases). The CDR3 covers 16 residues. Germline loops: CDR1 MNHEY, CDR2 SVGAGI. V was shortened by 2 bases and J by 0 bases, with 13 bases between the two germline ends. Here the CDR3 reads CASSYLAGPYQETQYF. In DNA, the CDR3 is TGTGCCAGCAGTTACCTGGCGGGGCCGTACCAAGAGACCCAGTACTTC.